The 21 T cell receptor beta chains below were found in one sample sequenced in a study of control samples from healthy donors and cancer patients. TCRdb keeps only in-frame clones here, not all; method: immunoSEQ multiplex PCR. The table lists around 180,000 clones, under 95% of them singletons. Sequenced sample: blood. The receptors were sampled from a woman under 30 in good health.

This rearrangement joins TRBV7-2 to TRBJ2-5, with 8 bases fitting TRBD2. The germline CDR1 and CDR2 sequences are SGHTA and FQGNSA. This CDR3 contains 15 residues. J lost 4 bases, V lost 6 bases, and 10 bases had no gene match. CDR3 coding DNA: TGTGCCAGCAGTTTTTCTAGCGGGCCAGGAGAGACCCAGTACTTC. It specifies CASSFSSGPGETQYF.

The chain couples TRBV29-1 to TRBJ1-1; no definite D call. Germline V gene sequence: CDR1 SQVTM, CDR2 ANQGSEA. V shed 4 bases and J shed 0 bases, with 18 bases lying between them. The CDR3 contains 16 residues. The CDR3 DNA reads TGCAGCGTTGGGCAGTTGGCACGGGCGATGAACACTGAAGCTTTCTTT. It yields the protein CSVGQLARAMNTEAFF.

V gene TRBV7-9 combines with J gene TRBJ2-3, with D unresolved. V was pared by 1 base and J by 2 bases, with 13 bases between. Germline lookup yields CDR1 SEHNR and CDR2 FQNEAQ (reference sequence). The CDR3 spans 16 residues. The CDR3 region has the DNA TGTGCCAGCAGCTTAGTCTTGGGTGGAATCACAGATACGCAGTATTTT. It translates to CASSLVLGGITDTQYF. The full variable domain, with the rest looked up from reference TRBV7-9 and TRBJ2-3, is DTGVSQNPRHKITKRGQNVTFRCDPISEHNRLYWYRQTLGQGPEFLTYFQNEAQLEKSRLLSDRFSAERPKGSFSTLEIQRTEQGDSAMYLCASSLVLGGITDTQYFGPGTRLTVL.

For the CDR3, the DNA is TGTGCCAGCAGGCAGGGTGAAAAACTGTTTTTT. This gives the protein CASRQGEKLFF. The chain links TRBV27 to TRBJ1-4; the D gene is possibly TRBD1 (5 bases). This CDR3 has 11 residues. V dropped 6 bases and J dropped 7 bases, with 6 bases sitting between them. The germline CDR1 and CDR2 sequences are MNHEY and SMNVEV (reference sequence).

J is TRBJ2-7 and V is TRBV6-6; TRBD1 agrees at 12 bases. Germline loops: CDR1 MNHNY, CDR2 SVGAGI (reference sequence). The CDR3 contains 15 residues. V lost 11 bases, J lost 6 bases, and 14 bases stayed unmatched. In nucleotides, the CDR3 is TGTGCCTCCGCGCGCTCCGGGACAGGGGGCTCCGAGCAGTACTTC. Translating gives CASARSGTGGSEQYF.

The CDR3 DNA is TGTGCCAGCAGTTTGGGGCATATCTATGGCTACACCTTC. This encodes CASSLGHIYGYTF. The V gene is TRBV28, the J gene TRBJ1-2; D possibly corresponds to TRBD1 (5 bases). The germline CDR1 and CDR2 sequences are MDHEN and SYDVKM. The V end lost 3 bases, the J end lost 4 bases, and 9 bases lay between the germline ends. This CDR3 is 13 amino acids long.

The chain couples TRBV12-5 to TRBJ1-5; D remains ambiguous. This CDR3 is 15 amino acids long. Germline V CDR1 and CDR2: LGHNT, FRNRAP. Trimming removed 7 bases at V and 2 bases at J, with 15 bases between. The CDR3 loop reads CASALGGVGNQPQHF. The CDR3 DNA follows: TGTGCTAGTGCCTTGGGCGGGGTTGGCAATCAGCCCCAGCATTTT.

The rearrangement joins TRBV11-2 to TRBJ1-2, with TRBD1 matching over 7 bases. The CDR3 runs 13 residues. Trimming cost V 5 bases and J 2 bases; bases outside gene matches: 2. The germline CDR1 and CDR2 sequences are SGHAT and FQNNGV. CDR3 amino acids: CASSPGQNYGYTF. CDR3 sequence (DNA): TGTGCCAGCAGCCCGGGACAGAACTATGGCTACACCTTC.

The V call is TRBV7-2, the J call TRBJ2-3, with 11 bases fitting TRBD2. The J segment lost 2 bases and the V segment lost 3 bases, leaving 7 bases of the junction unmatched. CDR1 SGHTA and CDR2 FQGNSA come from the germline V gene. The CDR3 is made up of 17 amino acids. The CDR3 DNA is TGTGCCAGCAGCTTCTCTAGCGGGGGGCCCGACACAGATACGCAGTATTTT. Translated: CASSFSSGGPDTDTQYF.

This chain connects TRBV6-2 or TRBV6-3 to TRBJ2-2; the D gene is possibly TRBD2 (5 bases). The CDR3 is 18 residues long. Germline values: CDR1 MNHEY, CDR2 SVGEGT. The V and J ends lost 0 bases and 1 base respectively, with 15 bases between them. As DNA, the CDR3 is TGTGCCAGCAGTTACTCGATCCCTAGCAAAAGGAACACCGGGGAGCTGTTTTTT. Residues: CASSYSIPSKRNTGELFF.

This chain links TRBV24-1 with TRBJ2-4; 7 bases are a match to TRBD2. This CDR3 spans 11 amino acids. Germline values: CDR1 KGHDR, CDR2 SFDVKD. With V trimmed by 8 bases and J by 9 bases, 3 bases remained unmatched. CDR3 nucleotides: TGTGCCACCATGGGGGGGGGCATTCAGTACTTC. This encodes CATMGGGIQYF.

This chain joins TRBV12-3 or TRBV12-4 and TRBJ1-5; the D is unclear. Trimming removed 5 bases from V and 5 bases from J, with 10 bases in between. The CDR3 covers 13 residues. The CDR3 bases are TGTGCCAGCAGTCTTGCCGAGCATCAGCCCCAGCATTTT. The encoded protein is CASSLAEHQPQHF.

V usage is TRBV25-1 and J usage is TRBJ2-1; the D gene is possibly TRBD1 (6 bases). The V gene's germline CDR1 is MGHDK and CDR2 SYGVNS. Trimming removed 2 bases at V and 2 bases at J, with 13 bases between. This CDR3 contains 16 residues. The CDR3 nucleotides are TGTGCCAGCAGTGAAAATACAGGGAAGCCCTACAATGAGCAGTTCTTC. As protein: CASSENTGKPYNEQFF.

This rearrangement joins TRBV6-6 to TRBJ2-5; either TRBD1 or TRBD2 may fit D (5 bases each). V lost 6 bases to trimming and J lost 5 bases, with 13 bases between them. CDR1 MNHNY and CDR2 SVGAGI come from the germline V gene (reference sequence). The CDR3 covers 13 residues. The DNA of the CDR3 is TGTGCCAGCAGCCGGGACCCCCGGGAGACCCAGTACTTC. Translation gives CASSRDPRETQYF.

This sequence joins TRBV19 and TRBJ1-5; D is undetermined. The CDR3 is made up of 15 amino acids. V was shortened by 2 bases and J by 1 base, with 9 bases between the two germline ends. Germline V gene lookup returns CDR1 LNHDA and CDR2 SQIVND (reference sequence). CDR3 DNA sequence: TGTGCCAGTAGTATAACGGGTGAGAGCAATCAGCCCCAGCATTTT. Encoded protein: CASSITGESNQPQHF.

The CDR3 coding sequence is TGTGCCAGCAGCTTAGCGCCGGGACTAGCGGATTACAATGAGCAGTTCTTC. Amino acids: CASSLAPGLADYNEQFF. J is TRBJ2-1 and V is TRBV11-2; 11 bases map to TRBD2. Trimming cost V 1 base and J 4 bases; bases outside gene matches: 6. There are 17 residues in the CDR3. CDR1 is SGHAT and CDR2 is FQNNGV in the germline V gene.

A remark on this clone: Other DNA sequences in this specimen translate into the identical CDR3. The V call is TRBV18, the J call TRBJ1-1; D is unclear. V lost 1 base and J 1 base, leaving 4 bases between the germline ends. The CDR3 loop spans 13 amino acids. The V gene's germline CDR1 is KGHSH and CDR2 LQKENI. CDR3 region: CASSPQRNTEAFF. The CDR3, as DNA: TGTGCCAGCTCACCACAGAGGAACACTGAAGCTTTCTTT.

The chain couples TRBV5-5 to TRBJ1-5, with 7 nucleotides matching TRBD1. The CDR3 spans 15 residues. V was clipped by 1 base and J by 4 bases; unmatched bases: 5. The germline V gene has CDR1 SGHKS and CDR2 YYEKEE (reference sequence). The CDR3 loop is CASSLLQGLNQPQHF. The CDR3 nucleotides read TGTGCCAGCAGCTTGCTACAGGGGCTGAATCAGCCCCAGCATTTT.

The CDR3 bases are TGTGCCAGCAGCGTAGATTTCGGGGATACGCAGTATTTT. Amino acids: CASSVDFGDTQYF. This chain uses TRBV9 with TRBJ2-3; no clear D. Deletions cut 0 bases from V and 6 bases from J, with 8 bases between. The CDR3 loop spans 13 amino acids. CDR1 and CDR2 (germline): SGDLS, YYNGEE.

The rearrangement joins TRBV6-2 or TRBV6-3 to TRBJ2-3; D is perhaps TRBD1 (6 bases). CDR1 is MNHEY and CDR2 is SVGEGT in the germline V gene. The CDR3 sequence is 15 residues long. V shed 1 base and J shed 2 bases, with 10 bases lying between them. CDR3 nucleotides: TGTGCCAGCAGTTACTTTGTGGGGGCCACAGATACGCAGTATTTT. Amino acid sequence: CASSYFVGATDTQYF.

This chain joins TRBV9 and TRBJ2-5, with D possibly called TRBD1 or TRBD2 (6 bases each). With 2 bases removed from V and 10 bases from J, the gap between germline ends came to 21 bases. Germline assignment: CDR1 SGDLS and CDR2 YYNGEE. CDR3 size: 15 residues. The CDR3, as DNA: TGTGCCAGCAGCGTCGGGGGATGGATGGTAGGGGGCCAGTACTTC. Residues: CASSVGGWMVGGQYF.